This is a list of T cell receptor beta chains from one sample in a study of CD8+ T cells in alopecia areata. TCRdb keeps only in-frame clones here, not all; method: immunoSEQ multiplex PCR. The table has about 88,000 clones, roughly 40% seen once. This sample comprised CD8+ T cells sorted from blood, obtained at week 24, from a patient treated with tofacitinib. Source of these receptors: a human donor with alopecia areata. Each CDR3 is given with its conserved first and last residue. The D gene is left open where the match is weak. Clone sizes are given selectively: once, few, many, or a class where the clone is expanded.

j_call: TRBJ2-7; d_call: TRBD2; v_call: TRBV29-1; clone_size: few; cdr3_nt: TGCAGCGTTGGGACTAGCGCTATAAATGAGCAGTACTTC; cdr3_aa: CSVGTSAINEQYF
j_call: TRBJ2-2; d_call: TRBD1; v_call: TRBV14; clone_size: few; cdr3_nt: TGTGCCAGCAGCCAAGCCAGGGGGTCAAACGGGGAGCTGTTTTTT; cdr3_aa: CASSQARGSNGELFF
j_call: TRBJ1-2; d_call: NA; v_call: TRBV4-1; clone_size: NA; cdr3_nt: TGCGCCAGCAGCCAATGGGACTCTGATAACTATGGCTACACCTTC; cdr3_aa: CASSQWDSDNYGYTF
j_call: TRBJ2-7; d_call: NA; v_call: TRBV6-5; clone_size: NA; cdr3_nt: TGTGCCAGCAGTTACTCGGCCAGGGGCTTTTACGAGCAGTACTTC; cdr3_aa: CASSYSARGFYEQYF
j_call: TRBJ1-4; d_call: NA; v_call: TRBV2; clone_size: NA; cdr3_nt: TGTGCCAGCACGACAGGCATGGATGAAAAACTGTTTTTT; cdr3_aa: CASTTGMDEKLFF
j_call: TRBJ2-7; d_call: NA; v_call: TRBV15; clone_size: NA; cdr3_nt: TGTGCCACCAGCAGAGATAGGGGTAGCGGAGCTTCCTACGAGCAGTACTTC; cdr3_aa: CATSRDRGSGASYEQYF
j_call: TRBJ1-2; d_call: NA; v_call: TRBV9; clone_size: NA; cdr3_nt: TGTGCCAGCAGCTACAGGGATGGCTATGGCTACACCTTC; cdr3_aa: CASSYRDGYGYTF
j_call: TRBJ2-7; d_call: NA; v_call: TRBV7-9; clone_size: NA; cdr3_nt: TGTGCCAGCAGCGACATTAACTACGAGCAGTACTTC; cdr3_aa: CASSDINYEQYF
j_call: TRBJ2-7; d_call: NA; v_call: TRBV5-6; clone_size: once; cdr3_nt: TGTGCCAGCAGCCCGGGGGCAGGGACCTACGAGCAGTACTTC; cdr3_aa: CASSPGAGTYEQYF
j_call: TRBJ2-3; d_call: TRBD2; v_call: TRBV9; clone_size: NA; cdr3_nt: TGTGCCAGCAGCGTAGTGGCGGGAGGTATAGATACGCAGTATTTT; cdr3_aa: CASSVVAGGIDTQYF
j_call: TRBJ2-1; d_call: NA; v_call: TRBV11-2; clone_size: NA; cdr3_nt: TGTGCCAGCAGTCCGCCACGACAGCCCAATGAGCAGTTCTTC; cdr3_aa: CASSPPRQPNEQFF
j_call: TRBJ1-4; d_call: NA; v_call: TRBV5-1; clone_size: few; cdr3_nt: TGCGCCAGCAGTACGGAGCCGTTAGGGAATGAAAAACTGTTTTTT; cdr3_aa: CASSTEPLGNEKLFF
j_call: TRBJ2-7; d_call: TRBD1; v_call: TRBV4-1; clone_size: NA; cdr3_nt: TGCGCCAGCAGCCAAGATATTCGACAGGGTTCCTACGAGCAGTACTTC; cdr3_aa: CASSQDIRQGSYEQYF
j_call: TRBJ2-5; d_call: TRBD2; v_call: TRBV7-9; clone_size: NA; cdr3_nt: TGTGCCAGCAGCTTAGCGCCGGCGGGAGGGGAGACCCAGTACTTC; cdr3_aa: CASSLAPAGGETQYF
j_call: TRBJ2-5; d_call: NA; v_call: TRBV28; clone_size: NA; cdr3_nt: TGTGCCAGCAGTTTATCATGGTCCGCTAACCAAGAGACCCAGTACTTC; cdr3_aa: CASSLSWSANQETQYF
j_call: TRBJ2-7; d_call: NA; v_call: TRBV28; clone_size: few; cdr3_nt: TGTGCCAGCAGTAGCACTAGACCCGAGCAGTACTTC; cdr3_aa: CASSSTRPEQYF
j_call: TRBJ1-2; d_call: NA; v_call: TRBV5-1; clone_size: NA; cdr3_nt: TGCGCCAGCAGCTTGGGGGATCCTGGCTACACCTTC; cdr3_aa: CASSLGDPGYTF
j_call: TRBJ2-7; d_call: NA; v_call: TRBV2; clone_size: NA; cdr3_nt: TGTGCCAGCATAGACAAGACGGTTACTTACGAGCAGTACTTC; cdr3_aa: CASIDKTVTYEQYF
j_call: TRBJ2-7; d_call: NA; v_call: TRBV27; clone_size: NA; cdr3_nt: TGTGCCAGCAGAGAGGGGGAGGGCGAATCCTACGAGCAGTACTTC; cdr3_aa: CASREGEGESYEQYF
j_call: TRBJ2-1; d_call: TRBD2; v_call: TRBV9; clone_size: once; cdr3_nt: TGTGCCAGCAGCGCGAGAGTAGCGGGAGCGGCCAATGAGCAGTTCTTC; cdr3_aa: CASSARVAGAANEQFF
j_call: TRBJ2-1; d_call: NA; v_call: TRBV23-1; clone_size: few; cdr3_nt: TGCGCCAGCACCCCGGCCCCCTACAATGAGCAGTTCTTC; cdr3_aa: CASTPAPYNEQFF
j_call: TRBJ1-2; d_call: TRBD1; v_call: TRBV29-1; clone_size: many; cdr3_nt: TGCAGCGTTCCTGGGACAGGGAACCATGGCTACACCTTC; cdr3_aa: CSVPGTGNHGYTF
j_call: TRBJ1-2; d_call: NA; v_call: TRBV7-9; clone_size: few; cdr3_nt: TGTGCCAGCAGCTTAGTGGGAGGGACGCAAATTGGCTACACCTTC; cdr3_aa: CASSLVGGTQIGYTF
j_call: TRBJ2-5; d_call: TRBD2; v_call: TRBV15; clone_size: NA; cdr3_nt: TGTGCCACCAGCAGAAGGACTAGCGGGGCATACCAAGAGACCCAGTACTTC; cdr3_aa: CATSRRTSGAYQETQYF
j_call: TRBJ2-7; d_call: NA; v_call: TRBV6-1; clone_size: NA; cdr3_nt: TGTGCCAGCAGTGAATTCGGGTTCCCTGACTACGAGCAGTACTTC; cdr3_aa: CASSEFGFPDYEQYF
j_call: TRBJ1-4; d_call: NA; v_call: TRBV6-5; clone_size: few; cdr3_nt: TGTGCCAGCAGCTCGATCGACAGGTCCGCGGGGTTGTTGTTTTTT; cdr3_aa: CASSSIDRSAGLLFF
j_call: TRBJ2-2; d_call: NA; v_call: TRBV5-8; clone_size: NA; cdr3_nt: TGCGCCAGCAGCCACGGACGGAACACCGGGGAGCTGTTTTTT; cdr3_aa: CASSHGRNTGELFF
j_call: TRBJ2-5; d_call: TRBD2; v_call: TRBV9; clone_size: NA; cdr3_nt: TGTGCCAGCAGCGTAGGGTCTAGCGGGAGGCCCAGCCAAGAGACCCAGTACTTC; cdr3_aa: CASSVGSSGRPSQETQYF
j_call: TRBJ1-1; d_call: NA; v_call: TRBV4-1; clone_size: few; cdr3_nt: TGCGCCAGCAGCTCCCCCCGGGGGAACACTGAAGCTTTCTTT; cdr3_aa: CASSSPRGNTEAFF
j_call: TRBJ2-7; d_call: NA; v_call: TRBV4-1; clone_size: NA; cdr3_nt: TGCGCCAGCAGCCATCGGATCGGGAGAGGAGAGCAGTACTTC; cdr3_aa: CASSHRIGRGEQYF
j_call: TRBJ1-1; d_call: NA; v_call: TRBV7-9; clone_size: NA; cdr3_nt: TGTGCCAGCAGCCAATTACAGGGAATGAACACTGAAGCTTTCTTT; cdr3_aa: CASSQLQGMNTEAFF
j_call: TRBJ1-1; d_call: NA; v_call: TRBV29-1; clone_size: few; cdr3_nt: TGCAGCGTTGAAGATAAGGGACTTACCGAAGCTTTCTTT; cdr3_aa: CSVEDKGLTEAFF
j_call: TRBJ2-4; d_call: NA; v_call: TRBV9; clone_size: few; cdr3_nt: TGTGCCAGCAGCCCCTCGCCCGGGACACCATTTCAGTACTTC; cdr3_aa: CASSPSPGTPFQYF
j_call: TRBJ1-5; d_call: NA; v_call: TRBV11-2; clone_size: NA; cdr3_nt: TGTGCCAGCGAAGAAGGGAGTGGAAGCAATCAGCCCCAGCATTTT; cdr3_aa: CASEEGSGSNQPQHF
j_call: TRBJ2-7; d_call: TRBD2; v_call: TRBV11-2; clone_size: NA; cdr3_nt: TGTGCCAGCAGCCTAGCGGCCGAGCAGTACTTC; cdr3_aa: CASSLAAEQYF
j_call: TRBJ2-6; d_call: NA; v_call: TRBV25-1; clone_size: few; cdr3_nt: TGTGCCAGCAGCCTCCCTGGGGCCAACGTCCTGACTTTC; cdr3_aa: CASSLPGANVLTF
j_call: TRBJ2-7; d_call: NA; v_call: TRBV6-6; clone_size: NA; cdr3_nt: TGTGCCAGCAACCAACGGACAGTACCCTACGAGCAGTACTTC; cdr3_aa: CASNQRTVPYEQYF
j_call: TRBJ2-2; d_call: TRBD1; v_call: TRBV15; clone_size: NA; cdr3_nt: TGTGCCACCAGCAGAGGACAGGGGTGGAACACCGGGGAGCTGTTTTTT; cdr3_aa: CATSRGQGWNTGELFF
j_call: TRBJ2-3; d_call: NA; v_call: TRBV6-5; clone_size: few; cdr3_nt: TGTGCCAGCAGTTACCTGGATACGCAGTATTTT; cdr3_aa: CASSYLDTQYF
j_call: TRBJ2-5; d_call: NA; v_call: TRBV7-9; clone_size: NA; cdr3_nt: TGTGCCAGCAGCCTAAGGATCGTGGCCCATACACCGGGAGAGACCCAGTACTTC; cdr3_aa: CASSLRIVAHTPGETQYF
j_call: TRBJ2-3; d_call: NA; v_call: TRBV30; clone_size: NA; cdr3_nt: TGTGCCTGGAGCGGGGGAAATAGGGGGGCAGATACGCAGTATTTT; cdr3_aa: CAWSGGNRGADTQYF
j_call: TRBJ2-1; d_call: TRBD2; v_call: TRBV4-1; clone_size: few; cdr3_nt: TGCGCCAGCAGCCCCCAACGCGGCGGGAGGGACTACAATGAGCAGTTCTTC; cdr3_aa: CASSPQRGGRDYNEQFF
j_call: TRBJ2-7; d_call: TRBD2; v_call: TRBV25-1; clone_size: NA; cdr3_nt: TGTGCCAGCAGTGGAGAATTACTAGCGGGAGAATTTGACGAGCAGTACTTC; cdr3_aa: CASSGELLAGEFDEQYF
j_call: TRBJ2-3; d_call: NA; v_call: TRBV5-1; clone_size: NA; cdr3_nt: TGCGCCAGCAGGGAATACAGAGGCGCAGATACGCAGTATTTT; cdr3_aa: CASREYRGADTQYF
j_call: TRBJ2-7; d_call: NA; v_call: TRBV29-1; clone_size: NA; cdr3_nt: TGCAGCGCCATGACTAGTTTGAGCTCCTACGAGCAGCACTTC; cdr3_aa: CSAMTSLSSYEQHF
j_call: TRBJ2-3; d_call: TRBD2; v_call: TRBV27; clone_size: NA; cdr3_nt: TGTGCCAGCAGTACCCTAGCGGGAGGGAGCACAGATACGCAGTATTTT; cdr3_aa: CASSTLAGGSTDTQYF
j_call: TRBJ2-3; d_call: TRBD2; v_call: TRBV9; clone_size: NA; cdr3_nt: TGTGCCAGCAGCACCCACAGTATAGCGGGGTCCACAGATACGCAGTATTTT; cdr3_aa: CASSTHSIAGSTDTQYF
j_call: TRBJ2-3; d_call: NA; v_call: TRBV27; clone_size: few; cdr3_nt: TGTGCCAGCAGTTTACGGACTGGAAGCTTAGATACGCAGTATTTT; cdr3_aa: CASSLRTGSLDTQYF
j_call: TRBJ2-7; d_call: TRBD2; v_call: TRBV7-8; clone_size: few; cdr3_nt: TGTGCCAGCAGCTTAGCGGGGACGGGACTAGCCCCATGGGAGCAGTACTTC; cdr3_aa: CASSLAGTGLAPWEQYF
j_call: TRBJ1-1; d_call: NA; v_call: TRBV29-1; clone_size: few; cdr3_nt: TGCAGCGTTGAGTATGGGACTGCGAACACTGAAGCTTTCTTT; cdr3_aa: CSVEYGTANTEAFF
j_call: TRBJ1-5; d_call: NA; v_call: TRBV9; clone_size: NA; cdr3_nt: TGTGCCAGCAGCGTCGGTACTAATCAGCCCCAGCATTTT; cdr3_aa: CASSVGTNQPQHF